The T cell receptor (beta chain) under discussion was sequenced for a study of CD8 T cells in ankylosing spondylitis. This clonotype came up many times. What it binds is unknown. Findings and limits, study-wide: Peripheral blood held disease-linked clones only at relatively low frequency, and these were CD8+. Clones linked to disease were reported to show significant enrichment in matched ankylosing spondylitis synovial fluid.

Each TCR beta library was made by quantitative 5'-RACE that incorporated molecular barcodes. TCRdb independently ran MiXCR on the 5' RACE reads; one entry per CDR3 protein. The sample has about 69,000 distinct CDR3 sequences; 5.3% are singletons. V gave up 1 base and J gave up 3 bases, with 15 bases separating them. From germline, CDR1 is DFQATT and CDR2 SNEGSKA (reference sequence). This CDR3 comprises 15 residues. V and J are TRBV20-1 and TRBJ1-2, with D hard to call. This clonotype was sampled from a male donor with ankylosing spondylitis or in good health (not recorded which). The sample comprised blood, either unsorted or a sorted T cell fraction (not recorded which). The CDR3 loop reads CSARAVVTLDYGYTF. CDR3 nucleotides: TGCAGTGCTAGAGCGGTAGTCACACTAGACTATGGCTACACCTTC.